These T cell receptor beta chains were read from a single sample in a study of CD8+ T cells in alopecia areata. Some clones are missing from TCRdb's copy, which holds only in-frame ones; the method was immunoSEQ multiplex PCR. The sample holds roughly 70,000 clones, approximately 29% seen once. Sample: CD8+ T cells sorted from blood, taken at week 4, from a patient treated with tofacitinib. All receptors come from a human donor with alopecia areata. Each CDR3 is given with its conserved first and last residue. The D gene is left open where the match is weak. Clone size is stated in some rows and not others, as once, few, many or a class when expanded.

clone_size: few
d_call: NA
v_call: TRBV29-1
j_call: TRBJ2-1
cdr3_nt: TGCAGCGTAGAAGACTTAAGCTCCTACAATGAGCAGTTCTTC
cdr3_aa: CSVEDLSSYNEQFF

clone_size: NA
d_call: NA
v_call: TRBV30
j_call: TRBJ2-7
cdr3_nt: TGTGCCTGGGCGGGACCGACGGCGGAGCAGTACTTC
cdr3_aa: CAWAGPTAEQYF

clone_size: NA
d_call: NA
v_call: TRBV30
j_call: TRBJ2-1
cdr3_nt: TGTGCCTGGAGTCCAAGCGAGGCTGAGCAGTTCTTC
cdr3_aa: CAWSPSEAEQFF

clone_size: NA
d_call: NA
v_call: TRBV27
j_call: TRBJ2-7
cdr3_nt: TGTGCCAGCAGTTTATTGGTCTCCTCCGAGCAGTACTTC
cdr3_aa: CASSLLVSSEQYF

clone_size: few
d_call: TRBD2
v_call: TRBV29-1
j_call: TRBJ2-7
cdr3_nt: TGCAGCGTTGAAGGGATAGCGGGAGACTACGAGCAGTACTTC
cdr3_aa: CSVEGIAGDYEQYF

clone_size: few
d_call: NA
v_call: TRBV30
j_call: TRBJ1-1
cdr3_nt: TGTGCCTGGTCACAGTATATGAACACTGAAGCTTTCTTT
cdr3_aa: CAWSQYMNTEAFF

clone_size: few
d_call: TRBD1
v_call: TRBV29-1
j_call: TRBJ2-7
cdr3_nt: TGCAGCGTTGAAGGTGTTGACAGGGGCAGCTACGAGCAGTACTTC
cdr3_aa: CSVEGVDRGSYEQYF

clone_size: few
d_call: NA
v_call: TRBV7-9
j_call: TRBJ1-4
cdr3_nt: TGTGCCAGCACCAACAGCGCGGATGAAAAACTGTTTTTT
cdr3_aa: CASTNSADEKLFF

clone_size: many
d_call: NA
v_call: TRBV27
j_call: TRBJ1-2
cdr3_nt: TGTGCCAGCAGTTTTACGAGGGAACGGTATGGCTACACCTTC
cdr3_aa: CASSFTRERYGYTF

clone_size: few
d_call: TRBD1
v_call: TRBV27
j_call: TRBJ2-7
cdr3_nt: TGTGCCAGCAGGAAGGACAGGGGCTCCTACGAGCAGTACTTC
cdr3_aa: CASRKDRGSYEQYF

clone_size: few
d_call: TRBD1
v_call: TRBV15
j_call: TRBJ2-6
cdr3_nt: TGTGCCACCAGTTTGGACAGGGCCGTCGGGGCCAACGTCCTGACTTTC
cdr3_aa: CATSLDRAVGANVLTF

clone_size: NA
d_call: NA
v_call: TRBV6-5
j_call: TRBJ2-1
cdr3_nt: TGTGCCAGCAGTTCCACCGGCTCCTACAATGAGCAGTTCTTC
cdr3_aa: CASSSTGSYNEQFF

clone_size: few
d_call: NA
v_call: TRBV29-1
j_call: TRBJ1-1
cdr3_nt: TGCAGCGTTGATCTCAAGGAGACAGAGGCTTTCTTT
cdr3_aa: CSVDLKETEAFF

clone_size: few
d_call: TRBD2
v_call: TRBV29-1
j_call: TRBJ2-3
cdr3_nt: TGCAGCGTTGAGGCTAGCGGACGAGTAACAGATACGCAGTATTTT
cdr3_aa: CSVEASGRVTDTQYF

clone_size: NA
d_call: TRBD1
v_call: TRBV29-1
j_call: TRBJ1-2
cdr3_nt: TGCAGCGCTCGGGACAGGGCCTATGGCTACACCTTC
cdr3_aa: CSARDRAYGYTF

clone_size: NA
d_call: NA
v_call: TRBV9
j_call: TRBJ1-1
cdr3_nt: TGTGCCAGCAGTGCCGAGAGCCTGAACACTGAAGCTTTCTTT
cdr3_aa: CASSAESLNTEAFF

clone_size: NA
d_call: NA
v_call: TRBV27
j_call: TRBJ1-1
cdr3_nt: TGTGCCAGCAGTCCGTCGACAGCGACGAACACTGAAGCTTTCTTT
cdr3_aa: CASSPSTATNTEAFF

clone_size: NA
d_call: TRBD1
v_call: TRBV4-1
j_call: TRBJ2-5
cdr3_nt: TGCGCCAGCAGCCAAGATCGGGACAGGGGGCGAGAGACCCAGTACTTC
cdr3_aa: CASSQDRDRGRETQYF

clone_size: few
d_call: NA
v_call: TRBV27
j_call: TRBJ1-1
cdr3_nt: TGTGCCAGCAGTTCCGCGGATGGGAAGGCTTTCTTT
cdr3_aa: CASSSADGKAFF

clone_size: NA
d_call: NA
v_call: TRBV14
j_call: TRBJ2-7
cdr3_nt: TGTGCCAGCAGCCAAGGTGGCGGGCAGGGGACCAACGAGCAGTACTTC
cdr3_aa: CASSQGGGQGTNEQYF

clone_size: NA
d_call: NA
v_call: TRBV2
j_call: TRBJ1-5
cdr3_nt: TGTGCCAGTGGGGGTCAAATCTTAAATCAGCCCCAGCATTTT
cdr3_aa: CASGGQILNQPQHF

clone_size: NA
d_call: TRBD1
v_call: TRBV15
j_call: TRBJ2-7
cdr3_nt: TGTGCCACCAGCAGCGGGACAGGGGAGAACGAGCAGTACTTC
cdr3_aa: CATSSGTGENEQYF

clone_size: few
d_call: NA
v_call: TRBV29-1
j_call: TRBJ2-2
cdr3_nt: TGCAGCGTTGTAGGCGGGACCGGGGAGCTGTTTTTT
cdr3_aa: CSVVGGTGELFF

clone_size: few
d_call: NA
v_call: TRBV11-2
j_call: TRBJ2-5
cdr3_nt: TGTGCCAGCAGCTCCCCGCTCCAAGAGACCCAGTACTTC
cdr3_aa: CASSSPLQETQYF

clone_size: NA
d_call: NA
v_call: TRBV29-1
j_call: TRBJ2-2
cdr3_nt: TGCAGCGTGAACCTTGGCTCCGGGGAGCTGTTTTTT
cdr3_aa: CSVNLGSGELFF

clone_size: few
d_call: TRBD2
v_call: TRBV28
j_call: TRBJ2-7
cdr3_nt: TGTGCCAGCACAGGGACTAGTATCTACGAGCAGTACTTC
cdr3_aa: CASTGTSIYEQYF

clone_size: NA
d_call: NA
v_call: TRBV28
j_call: TRBJ2-7
cdr3_nt: TGTGCCAGCAGTTTGGGAACAGACTACGAGCAGTACTTC
cdr3_aa: CASSLGTDYEQYF

clone_size: few
d_call: NA
v_call: TRBV27
j_call: TRBJ2-5
cdr3_nt: TGTGCCAGCAGTTTTAAAGAGACCCAGTACTTC
cdr3_aa: CASSFKETQYF